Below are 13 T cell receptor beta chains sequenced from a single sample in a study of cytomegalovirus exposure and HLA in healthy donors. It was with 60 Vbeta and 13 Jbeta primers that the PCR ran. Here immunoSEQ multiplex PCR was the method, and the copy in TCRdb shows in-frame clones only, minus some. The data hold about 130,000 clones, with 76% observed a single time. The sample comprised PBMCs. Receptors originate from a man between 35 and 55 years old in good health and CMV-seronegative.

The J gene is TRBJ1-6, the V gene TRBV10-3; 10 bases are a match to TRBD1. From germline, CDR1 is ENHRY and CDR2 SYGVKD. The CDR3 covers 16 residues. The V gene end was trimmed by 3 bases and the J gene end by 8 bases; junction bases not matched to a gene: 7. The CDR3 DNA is TGTGCCATCAGTGATCCCCGGGACAGGGGTGATTCACCCCTCCACTTT. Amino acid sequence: CAISDPRDRGDSPLHF.

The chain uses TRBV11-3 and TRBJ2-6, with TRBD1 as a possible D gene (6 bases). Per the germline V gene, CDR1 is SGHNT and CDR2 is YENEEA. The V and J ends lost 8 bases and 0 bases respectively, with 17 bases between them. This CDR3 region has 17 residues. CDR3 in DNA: TGTGCCAGCTCAACCGGGCAGGGGTACTCTGGGGCCAACGTCCTGACTTTC. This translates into CASSTGQGYSGANVLTF.

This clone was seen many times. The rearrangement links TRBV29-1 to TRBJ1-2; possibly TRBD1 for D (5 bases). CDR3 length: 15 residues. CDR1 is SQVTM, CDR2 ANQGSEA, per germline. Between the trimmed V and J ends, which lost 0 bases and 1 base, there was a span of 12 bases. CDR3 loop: CSVEDPNRFNYGYTF. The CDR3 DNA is TGCAGCGTTGAAGATCCTAACAGGTTTAACTATGGCTACACCTTC.

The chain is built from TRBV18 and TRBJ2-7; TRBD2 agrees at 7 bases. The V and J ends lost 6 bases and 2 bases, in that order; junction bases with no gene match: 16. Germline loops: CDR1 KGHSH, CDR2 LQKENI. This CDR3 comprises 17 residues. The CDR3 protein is CASSEGVSGTTAYEQYF. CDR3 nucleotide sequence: TGTGCCAGCTCTGAAGGAGTTTCAGGGACTACCGCCTACGAGCAGTACTTC.

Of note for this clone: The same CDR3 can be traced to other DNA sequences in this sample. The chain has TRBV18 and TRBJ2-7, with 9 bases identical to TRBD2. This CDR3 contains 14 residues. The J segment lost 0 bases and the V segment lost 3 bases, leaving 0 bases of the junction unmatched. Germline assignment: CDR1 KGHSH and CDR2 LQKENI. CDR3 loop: CASSPSGSSYEQYF. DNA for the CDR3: TGTGCCAGCTCACCTAGCGGGAGCTCCTACGAGCAGTACTTC.

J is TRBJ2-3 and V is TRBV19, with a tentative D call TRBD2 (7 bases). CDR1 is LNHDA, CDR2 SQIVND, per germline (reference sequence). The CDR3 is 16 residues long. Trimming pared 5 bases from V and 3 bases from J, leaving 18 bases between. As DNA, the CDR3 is TGTGCCAGTAGTGAGGCATGGGGGGGCAGGACAGATACGCAGTATTTT. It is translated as CASSEAWGGRTDTQYF. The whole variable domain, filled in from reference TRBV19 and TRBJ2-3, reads DGGITQSPKYLFRKEGQNVTLSCEQNLNHDAMYWYRQDPGQGLRLIYYSQIVNDFQKGDIAEGYSVSREKKESFPLTVTSAQKNPTAFYLCASSEAWGGRTDTQYFGPGTRLTVL.

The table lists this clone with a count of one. This CDR3 reads CASSLGGQGPPGQFF. CDR3 nucleotide sequence: TGTGCCAGCAGTTTAGGGGGACAGGGCCCCCCGGGGCAGTTCTTC. The chain carries TRBV28 and TRBJ2-1; 9 bases are shared with TRBD1. This CDR3 is built from 15 residues. The trim removed 2 bases at V and 12 bases at J, leaving 11 bases unmatched. The V gene's germline CDR1 is MDHEN and CDR2 SYDVKM.

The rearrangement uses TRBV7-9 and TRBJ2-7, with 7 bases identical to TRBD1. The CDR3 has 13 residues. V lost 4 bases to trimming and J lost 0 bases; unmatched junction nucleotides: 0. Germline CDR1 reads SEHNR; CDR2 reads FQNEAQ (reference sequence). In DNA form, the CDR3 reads TGTGCCAGCAGCTGGGACAGCTCCTACGAGCAGTACTTC. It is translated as CASSWDSSYEQYF.

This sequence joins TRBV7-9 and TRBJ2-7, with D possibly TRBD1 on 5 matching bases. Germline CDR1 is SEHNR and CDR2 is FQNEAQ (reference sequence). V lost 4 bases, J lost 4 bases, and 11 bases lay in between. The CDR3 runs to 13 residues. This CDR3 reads CASSSRERYEQYF. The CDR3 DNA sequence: TGTGCCAGCAGCTCCAGGGAACGATACGAGCAGTACTTC.

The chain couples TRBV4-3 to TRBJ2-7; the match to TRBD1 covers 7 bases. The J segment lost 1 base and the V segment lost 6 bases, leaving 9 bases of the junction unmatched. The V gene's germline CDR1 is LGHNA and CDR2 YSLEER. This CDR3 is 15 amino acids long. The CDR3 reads CASRQGQQGSYEQYF. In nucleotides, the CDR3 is TGCGCCAGCAGGCAGGGACAGCAGGGTTCCTACGAGCAGTACTTC.

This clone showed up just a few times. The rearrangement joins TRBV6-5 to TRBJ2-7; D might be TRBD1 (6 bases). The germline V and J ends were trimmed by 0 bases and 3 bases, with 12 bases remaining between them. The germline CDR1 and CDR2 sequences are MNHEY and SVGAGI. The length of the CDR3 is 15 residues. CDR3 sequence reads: CASSYSGDTDYEQYF. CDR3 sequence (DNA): TGTGCCAGCAGTTACTCAGGGGACACGGACTACGAGCAGTACTTC.

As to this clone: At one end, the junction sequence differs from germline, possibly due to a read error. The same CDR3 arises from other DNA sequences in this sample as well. CDR3 nucleotides: TGCGCCTGGAGTGGGTTTGGTAACGCCGGGACTAGCTATACGCAGTATTTT. This codes for CAWSGFGNAGTSYTQYF. The gene calls are TRBV30 and TRBJ2-3; 9 bases are shared with TRBD2. This CDR3 is 17 amino acids long. Germline V gives CDR1 GTSNPN, CDR2 SVGIG (reference sequence). The full variable domain, in which reference TRBV30 and TRBJ2-3 provide the parts outside the CDR3, is SQTIHQWPATLVQPVGSPLSLECTVEGTSNPNLYWYRQAAGRGLQLLFYSVGIGQISSEVPQNLSASRPQDRQFILSSKKLLLSDSGFYLCAWSGFGNAGTSYTQYFGPGTRLTVL.

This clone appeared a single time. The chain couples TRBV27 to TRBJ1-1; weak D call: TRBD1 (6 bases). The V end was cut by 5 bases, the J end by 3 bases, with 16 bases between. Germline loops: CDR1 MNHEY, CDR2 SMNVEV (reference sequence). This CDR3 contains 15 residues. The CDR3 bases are TGTGCCAGCAGTACCACACAGGGAAAAGACACTGAAGCTTTCTTT. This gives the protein CASSTTQGKDTEAFF.